This record looks at one T cell receptor beta chain sequence and its context. The data derive from a study of blood T cell repertoires in COVID-19. Study in general: There were acute and convalescent COVID-19 samples, and they came from the United States, Italy and Spain. T cells, B-cell-depleted T cells, or PBMCs provided the cDNA or gDNA that served as material.

V was pared by 4 bases and J by 4 bases, with 14 bases between. The CDR3 extends over 14 amino acids. The germline gives CDR1 SNHLY, CDR2 FYNNEI. Original methodology: Amplified reference gene primers provided the basis for estimating nucleated cell counts. Here immunoSEQ multiplex PCR was the method, and the copy in TCRdb shows in-frame clones only, minus some. The V and J calls and clone size were taken over from that table, and D and trimming were inferred from the DNA. The sample lists approximately 190,000 clones; approximately 84% were seen once. Sequencing was done on a sample of peripheral blood. This sequence joins TRBV2 and TRBJ2-7; possible D gene TRBD1, 6 bases. This TCR was recovered from a woman aged 65 to 85 with active or convalescent COVID-19. The CDR3, as DNA: TGTGCCAGCAGTGGACCACAGGGCCGTTACGAGCAGTACTTC. Protein: CASSGPQGRYEQYF.